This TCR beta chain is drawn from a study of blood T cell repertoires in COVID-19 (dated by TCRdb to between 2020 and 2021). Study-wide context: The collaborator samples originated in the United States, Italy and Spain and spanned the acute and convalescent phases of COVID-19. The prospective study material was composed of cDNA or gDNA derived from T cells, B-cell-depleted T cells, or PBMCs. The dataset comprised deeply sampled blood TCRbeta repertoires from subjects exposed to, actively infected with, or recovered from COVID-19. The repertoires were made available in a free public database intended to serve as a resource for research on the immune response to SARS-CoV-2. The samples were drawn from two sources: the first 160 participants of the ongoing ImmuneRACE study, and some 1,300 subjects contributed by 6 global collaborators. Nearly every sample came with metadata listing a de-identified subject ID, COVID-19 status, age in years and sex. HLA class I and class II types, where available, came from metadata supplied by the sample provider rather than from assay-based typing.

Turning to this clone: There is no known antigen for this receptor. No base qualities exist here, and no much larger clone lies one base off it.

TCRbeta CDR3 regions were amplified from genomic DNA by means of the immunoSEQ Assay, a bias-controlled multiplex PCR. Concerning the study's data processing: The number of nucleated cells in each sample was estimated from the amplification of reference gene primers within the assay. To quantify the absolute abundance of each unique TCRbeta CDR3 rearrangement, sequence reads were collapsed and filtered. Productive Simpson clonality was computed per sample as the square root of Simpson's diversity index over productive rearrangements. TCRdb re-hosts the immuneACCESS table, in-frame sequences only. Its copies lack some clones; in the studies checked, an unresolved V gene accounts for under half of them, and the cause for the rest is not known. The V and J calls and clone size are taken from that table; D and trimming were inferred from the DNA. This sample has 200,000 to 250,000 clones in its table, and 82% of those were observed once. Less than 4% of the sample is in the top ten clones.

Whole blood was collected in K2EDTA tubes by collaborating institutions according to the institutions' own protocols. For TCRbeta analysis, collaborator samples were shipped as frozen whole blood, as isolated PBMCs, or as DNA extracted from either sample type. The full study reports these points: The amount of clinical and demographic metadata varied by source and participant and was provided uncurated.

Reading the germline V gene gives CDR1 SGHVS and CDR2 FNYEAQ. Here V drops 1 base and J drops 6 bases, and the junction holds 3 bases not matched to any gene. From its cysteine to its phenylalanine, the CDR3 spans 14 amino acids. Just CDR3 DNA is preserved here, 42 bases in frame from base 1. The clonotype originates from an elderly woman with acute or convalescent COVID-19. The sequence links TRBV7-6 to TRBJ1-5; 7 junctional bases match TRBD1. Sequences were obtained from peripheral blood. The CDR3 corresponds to CASSLGQGPQPQHF. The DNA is TGTGCCAGCAGCTTAGGACAGGGCCCTCAGCCCCAGCATTTT.